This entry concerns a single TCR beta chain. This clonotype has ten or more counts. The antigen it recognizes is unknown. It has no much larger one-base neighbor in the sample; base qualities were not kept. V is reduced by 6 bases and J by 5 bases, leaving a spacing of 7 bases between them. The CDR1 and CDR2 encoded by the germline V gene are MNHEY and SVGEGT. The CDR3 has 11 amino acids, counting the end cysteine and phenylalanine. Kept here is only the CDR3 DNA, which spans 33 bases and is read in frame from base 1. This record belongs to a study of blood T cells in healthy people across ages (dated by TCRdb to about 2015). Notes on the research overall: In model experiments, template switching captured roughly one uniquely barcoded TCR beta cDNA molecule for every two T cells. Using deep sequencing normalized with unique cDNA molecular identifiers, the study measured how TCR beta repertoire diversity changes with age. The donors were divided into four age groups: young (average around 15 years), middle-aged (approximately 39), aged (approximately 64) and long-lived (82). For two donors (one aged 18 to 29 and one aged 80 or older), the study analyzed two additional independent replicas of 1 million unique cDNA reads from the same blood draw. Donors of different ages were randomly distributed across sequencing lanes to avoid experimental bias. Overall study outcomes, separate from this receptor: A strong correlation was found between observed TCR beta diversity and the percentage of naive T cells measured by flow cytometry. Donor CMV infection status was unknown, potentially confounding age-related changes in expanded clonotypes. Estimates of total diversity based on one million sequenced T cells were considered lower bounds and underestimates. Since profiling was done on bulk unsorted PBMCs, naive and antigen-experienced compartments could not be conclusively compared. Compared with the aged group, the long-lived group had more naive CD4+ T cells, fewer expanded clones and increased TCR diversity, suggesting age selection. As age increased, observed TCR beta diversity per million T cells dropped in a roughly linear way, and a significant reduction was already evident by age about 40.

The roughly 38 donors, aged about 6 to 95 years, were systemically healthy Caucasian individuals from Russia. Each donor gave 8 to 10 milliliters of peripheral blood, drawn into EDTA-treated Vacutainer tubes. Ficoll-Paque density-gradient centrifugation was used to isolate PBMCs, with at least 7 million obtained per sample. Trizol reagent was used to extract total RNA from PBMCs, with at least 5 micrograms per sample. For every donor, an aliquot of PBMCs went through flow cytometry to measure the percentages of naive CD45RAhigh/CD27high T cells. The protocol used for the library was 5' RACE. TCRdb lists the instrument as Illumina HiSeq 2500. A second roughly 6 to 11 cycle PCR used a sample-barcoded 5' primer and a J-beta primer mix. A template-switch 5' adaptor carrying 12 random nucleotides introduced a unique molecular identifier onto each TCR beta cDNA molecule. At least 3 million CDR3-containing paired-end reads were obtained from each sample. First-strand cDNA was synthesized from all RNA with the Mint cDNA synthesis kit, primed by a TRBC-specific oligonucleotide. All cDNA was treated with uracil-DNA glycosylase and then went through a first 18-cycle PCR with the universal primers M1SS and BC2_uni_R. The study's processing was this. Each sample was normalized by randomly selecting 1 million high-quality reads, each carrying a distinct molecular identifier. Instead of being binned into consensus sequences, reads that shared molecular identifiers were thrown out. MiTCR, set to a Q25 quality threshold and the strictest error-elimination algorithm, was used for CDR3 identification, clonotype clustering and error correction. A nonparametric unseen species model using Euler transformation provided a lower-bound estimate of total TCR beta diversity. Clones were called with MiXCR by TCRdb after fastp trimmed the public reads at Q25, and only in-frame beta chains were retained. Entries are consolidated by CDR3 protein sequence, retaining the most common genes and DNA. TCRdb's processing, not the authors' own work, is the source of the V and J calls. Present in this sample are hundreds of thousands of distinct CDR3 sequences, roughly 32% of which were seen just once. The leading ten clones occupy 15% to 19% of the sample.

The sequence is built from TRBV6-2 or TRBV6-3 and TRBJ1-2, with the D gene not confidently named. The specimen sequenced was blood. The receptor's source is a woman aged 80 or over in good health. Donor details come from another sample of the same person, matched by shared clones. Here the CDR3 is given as CASSQGYGYTF. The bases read TGTGCCAGCAGCCAAGGGTATGGCTACACCTTC.